These T cell receptor beta chains were read from a single sample in a study of blood T cells in healthy people across ages. TCRdb ran MiXCR on the 5' RACE reads and lists one entry per CDR3 protein. Here the sample spans approximately 800,000 distinct CDR3 sequences, roughly 60% being singletons. The sample comprised blood. The receptors come from a man aged 30-40 years in good health. CDR3s include the opening cysteine and the closing phenylalanine or tryptophan.

v_gene	CDR3aa
TRBV7-2	CASSLGQPPNNEQFF
TRBV12-3/TRBV12-4	CASTPGQASNQPQHF
TRBV11-2	CASSLTSGRAQYF
TRBV6-2/TRBV6-3	CASSYGSSDPETQYF
TRBV6-6	CATRGVGEGYEQYF
TRBV20-1	CSAHRGEPFEQYF
TRBV10-3	CAIRLAGGYNEQFF
TRBV5-6	CASFYRTNSYEQYF
TRBV7-2	CASSLVAGLRAQFF
TRBV15	CATSRDFWASGNDEQFF
TRBV12-3/TRBV12-4	CARTVNYGYTF
TRBV7-6	CASIPTGGSTDTQYF
TRBV20-1	CSARLGLAGEQFF
TRBV18	CASSPGQGVQYF
TRBV7-2	CASSTKPRGITDTQYF
TRBV10-3	CAISDSGSSYEQYF
TRBV20-1	CSARGPDQETQYF
TRBV28	CASRSRGLNQPQHF
TRBV28	CASSLPTGYQPQHF
TRBV9	CASSVNQERASVETQYF
TRBV11-2	CASTLEGGVATQYF
TRBV28	CASSSAQINSNQPQHF
TRBV29-1	CSVRPNGYTF
TRBV25-1	CASTPNLGNNYGYTF
TRBV7-9	CASSSTRLGGYEQYF
TRBV7-9	CASSQGQVNNEQFF
TRBV4-1	CASSQDSLGRQYF
TRBV7-2	CASSSATDGPSSYEQYF
TRBV6-2/TRBV6-3	CATKLGPGEQYF
TRBV12-3/TRBV12-4	CASSFYRGQAFF
TRBV5-1	CASSASGTGGADYGYTF
TRBV24-1	CAPNTSRGIHKYEQFF
TRBV20-1	CSEPNGQERSTSYNEQFF
TRBV7-9	CASSWDTVWEQYF
TRBV20-1	CRDTGARDTQYF
TRBV28	CASSHRDRGLDTQYF
TRBV13	CASSRKTSGRSKETQYF
TRBV7-9	CASSTLPRSNEQFF
TRBV15	CATSEVPGTGEETQYF
TRBV12-3/TRBV12-4	CASSHAGAGYTF
TRBV27	CASSLPRTSGGADEQFF
TRBV7-2	CASSLQEGGHEQYF
TRBV7-6	CASSPTRSYEQYF
TRBV18	CASSPDGRTQYF
TRBV7-2	CASSQPPQETQYF
TRBV2	CASSALVAGNEQFF
TRBV12-3/TRBV12-4	CASSLGRNMDTQYF
TRBV29-1	CSWTSGYSSYNEQFF
TRBV24-1	CATSDRTGKETQYF
TRBV15	CATSRDFLAGVDEQYF